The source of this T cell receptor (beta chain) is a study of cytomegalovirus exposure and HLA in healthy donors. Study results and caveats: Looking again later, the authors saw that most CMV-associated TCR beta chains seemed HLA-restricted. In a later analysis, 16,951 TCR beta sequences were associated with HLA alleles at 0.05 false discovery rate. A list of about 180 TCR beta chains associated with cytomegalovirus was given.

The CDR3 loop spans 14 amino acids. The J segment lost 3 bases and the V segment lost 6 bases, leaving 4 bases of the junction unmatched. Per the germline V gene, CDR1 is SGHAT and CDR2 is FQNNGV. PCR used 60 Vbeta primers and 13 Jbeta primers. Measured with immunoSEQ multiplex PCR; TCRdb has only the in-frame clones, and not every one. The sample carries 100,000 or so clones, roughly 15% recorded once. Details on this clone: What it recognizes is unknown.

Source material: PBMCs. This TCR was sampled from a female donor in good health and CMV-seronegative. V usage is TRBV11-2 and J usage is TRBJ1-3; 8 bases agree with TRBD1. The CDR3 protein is CASSRGQGGNTIYF. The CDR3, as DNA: TGTGCCAGCAGTCGAGGACAGGGTGGAAACACCATATATTTT.